This TCR beta chain was found in a study of identical twins. This clonotype was counted between two and nine times. The antigen is unknown. Donors were all healthy Caucasians. General study results and limits: An excess of low generation probability was shown by twin-shared out-of-frame alpha sequences.

Template switching (which added a universal primer site) was used, and cDNA carried unique molecular identifiers. TCRdb recomputed calls from the 5' RACE reads with MiXCR, one row per CDR3 protein. This table has roughly 290,000 distinct CDR3 sequences, more than 6.5% appearing once. Germline-derived CDR1 and CDR2 are SGHTA and FQGTGA. The CDR3 has 15 residues. V was pared by 5 bases and J by 5 bases, with 16 bases between. The same sample was also studied in work on yellow fever vaccine responses in identical twins.

This clonotype was obtained from a woman between 18 and 30 years old in good health. The sequenced material came from memory (CD45RO+) T cells sorted from blood. The J gene is TRBJ2-1, the V gene TRBV7-3, with unresolved D. In nucleotides, the CDR3 is TGTGCCAGCAGCCCTACCGGTGACACAAACAATGAGCAGTTCTTC. Residues: CASSPTGDTNNEQFF.